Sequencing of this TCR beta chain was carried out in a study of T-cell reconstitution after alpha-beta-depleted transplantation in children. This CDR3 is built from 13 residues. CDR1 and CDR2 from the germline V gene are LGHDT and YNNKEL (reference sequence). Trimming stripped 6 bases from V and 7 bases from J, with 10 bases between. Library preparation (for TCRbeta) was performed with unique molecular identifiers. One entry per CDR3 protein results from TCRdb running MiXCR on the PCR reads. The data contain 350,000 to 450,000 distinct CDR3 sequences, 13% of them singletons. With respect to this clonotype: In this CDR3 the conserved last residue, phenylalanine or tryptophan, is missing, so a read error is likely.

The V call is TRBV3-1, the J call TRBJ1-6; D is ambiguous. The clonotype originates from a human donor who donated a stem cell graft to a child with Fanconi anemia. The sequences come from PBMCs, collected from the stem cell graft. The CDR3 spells CASRDGGNSPLHV. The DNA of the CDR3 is TGTGCCAGCAGAGACGGTGGGAATTCACCCCTCCACGTT.